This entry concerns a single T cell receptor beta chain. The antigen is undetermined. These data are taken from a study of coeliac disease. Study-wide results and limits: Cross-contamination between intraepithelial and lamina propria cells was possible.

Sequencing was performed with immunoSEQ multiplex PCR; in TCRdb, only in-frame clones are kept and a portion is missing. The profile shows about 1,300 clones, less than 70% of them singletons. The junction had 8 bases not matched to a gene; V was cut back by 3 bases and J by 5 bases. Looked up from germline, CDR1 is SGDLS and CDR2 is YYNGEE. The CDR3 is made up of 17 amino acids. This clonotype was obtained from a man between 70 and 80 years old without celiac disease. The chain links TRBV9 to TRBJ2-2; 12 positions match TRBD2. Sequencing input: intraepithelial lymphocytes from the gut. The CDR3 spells CASSARLAGAQTGELFF. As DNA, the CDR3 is TGTGCCAGCAGCGCCCGACTAGCGGGGGCCCAAACCGGGGAGCTGTTTTTT.